This T cell receptor beta chain emerged from a study of cytotoxic CD8 clonotypes in ibrutinib-treated CLL. Study at large: Among responders, roughly 24 were partial and 2 complete; after median roughly 70 months, roughly 14 stayed remitted and some twelve progressed. The study's findings and limits: Few clonotypes were public, and these shrank or held steady under treatment. Investigators sampled sustained-remission and progressing patients at differing times. Pretreatment clonality was elevated relative to age-matched healthy donors and paralleled circulating CD8+ T-cell counts.

TCRdb's table, derived via immunoSEQ multiplex PCR, lists solely in-frame clones and lacks some. The data show around 140,000 clones, about 72% seen once. In the case of this clone: Its antigen is not known.

Germline assignment: CDR1 SQVTM and CDR2 ANQGSEA. V gave up 3 bases and J gave up 1 base, with 5 bases separating them. The CDR3 has 12 amino acids. Sequencing used PBMCs, obtained after 12 months of ibrutinib treatment. The receptor was isolated from a human donor with chronic lymphocytic leukemia. The chain combines TRBV29-1 with TRBJ2-3; D remains ambiguous. The chain's CDR3 is CSVDPGTDTQYF. CDR3 bases: TGCAGCGTTGATCCGGGCACAGATACGCAGTATTTT.